Following are 29 T cell receptor beta chains from one sample sequenced in a study of blood T cell repertoires in COVID-19. The method was immunoSEQ multiplex PCR; TCRdb's version includes in-frame clones alone and lacks a portion of them. Here the sample spans about 220,000 clones, 85% being singletons. The sequencing sample was made of peripheral blood. The receptors shown here come from a man aged 50 to 60 who had recovered from COVID-19.

The chain recombines TRBV29-1 with TRBJ2-1; D possibly corresponds to TRBD2 (5 bases). Germline CDR1 SQVTM, CDR2 ANQGSEA. Trimming left V 0 bases short and J 8 bases short, with 17 bases between. The CDR3 spans 15 residues. The CDR3 spells CSVEEGWGVKDEQFF. For the CDR3, the DNA is TGCAGCGTTGAAGAGGGGTGGGGAGTTAAGGATGAGCAGTTCTTC.

V is TRBV29-1 and J is TRBJ2-7, with D perhaps matching TRBD1 (6 bases). Per the germline V gene, CDR1 is SQVTM and CDR2 is ANQGSEA. This CDR3 spans 14 amino acids. Trimming removed 0 bases at V and 3 bases at J, with 12 bases between. The CDR3 loop reads CSVEDRGRGYEQYF. In nucleotides, the CDR3 is TGCAGCGTTGAAGATCGGGGCAGGGGCTACGAGCAGTACTTC.

This rearrangement joins TRBV5-1 to TRBJ2-7; 9 nucleotides match TRBD1. The CDR3 sequence is 12 residues long. CDR1 and CDR2 (germline): SGHRS, YFSETQ. V was clipped by 3 bases and J by 9 bases; unmatched bases: 4. This CDR3 is CASSSGQGRQYF. For the CDR3, the DNA is TGCGCCAGCAGCTCGGGACAGGGTAGGCAGTACTTC.

V is TRBV19 and J is TRBJ1-2; TRBD1 aligns across 7 bases. The CDR3 spans 16 residues. Germline trimming cut 0 bases from V and 7 bases from J; bases unmatched to any gene: 11. The germline V gene encodes CDR1 LNHDA and CDR2 SQIVND (reference sequence). DNA of the CDR3: TGTGCCAGTAGTATAGATCCAGGGACAGTATTCGGTGGCTACACCTTC. As protein: CASSIDPGTVFGGYTF.

The CDR3 protein is CASKWEAGRNSQPQHF. The CDR3, as DNA: TGTGCCAGCAAGTGGGAGGCAGGGAGGAACAGCCAGCCCCAGCATTTT. The chain is built from TRBV28 and TRBJ1-5; the D gene is possibly TRBD1 (5 bases). The V gene's germline CDR1 is MDHEN and CDR2 SYDVKM. The V and J ends lost 7 bases and 7 bases respectively, with 23 bases between them. This CDR3 comprises 16 residues. The full variable domain, in which reference TRBV28 and TRBJ1-5 provide the parts outside the CDR3, is DVKVTQSSRYLVKRTGEKVFLECVQDMDHENMFWYRQDPGLGLRLIYFSYDVKMKEKGDIPEGYSVSREKKERFSLILESASTNQTSMYLCASKWEAGRNSQPQHFGDGTRLSIL.

This clone was recorded a few times. The chain uses TRBV28 and TRBJ1-1; D is unresolved. Germline V gene sequence: CDR1 MDHEN, CDR2 SYDVKM. The CDR3 spans 14 residues. Trimming removed 5 bases at V and 0 bases at J, with 10 bases between. Here the CDR3 reads CASSKQSLNTEAFF. The CDR3 DNA sequence: TGTGCCAGCAGTAAACAGAGTTTGAACACTGAAGCTTTCTTT.

This clone was detected only once. The CDR3 nucleotides are TGCGCCAGCAGCTTGGGGACAGATAGAAACACCATATATTTT. Translated, it gives CASSLGTDRNTIYF. This sequence joins TRBV5-1 and TRBJ1-3, with D possibly being TRBD1 (6 bases). The V and J ends lost 0 bases and 5 bases respectively, with 9 bases between them. Germline assignment: CDR1 SGHRS and CDR2 YFSETQ. This CDR3 has 14 residues.

This chain connects TRBV29-1 to TRBJ1-1, with D unresolved. The CDR3 totals 14 residues. Germline loops: CDR1 SQVTM, CDR2 ANQGSEA. Trimming stripped 0 bases from V and 4 bases from J, with 12 bases between. CDR3 sequence (DNA): TGCAGCGTTGAAGATCGGGGAAGGCCCACTGAAGCTTTCTTT. This encodes CSVEDRGRPTEAFF.

This clone was seen a handful of times. The rearrangement uses TRBV27 and TRBJ1-5; D is undetermined. Germline CDR1 and CDR2: MNHEY and SMNVEV (reference sequence). Trimming took off 5 bases at V and 0 bases at J, with 11 bases between the two ends. There are 15 residues in the CDR3. The CDR3 region has the DNA TGTGCCAGCAGTCAAAACTCTTATAGCAATCAGCCCCAGCATTTT. It yields the protein CASSQNSYSNQPQHF.

The rearrangement uses TRBV5-5 and TRBJ2-7, with TRBD1 as a possible D gene (6 bases). Per germline, CDR1 SGHKS and CDR2 YYEKEE (reference sequence). V lost 7 bases and J 1 base, leaving 15 bases between the germline ends. This CDR3 spans 14 amino acids. The DNA for the CDR3 is TGTGCCAGCGCCCGGACAGCGACTTCCTACGAGCAGTACTTC. Its protein product is CASARTATSYEQYF. Using reference TRBV5-5 and TRBJ2-7 for the parts outside the CDR3, the full variable domain is DAGVTQSPTHLIKTRGQQVTLRCSPISGHKSVSWYQQVLGQGPQFIFQYYEKEERGRGNFPDRFSARQFPNYSSELNVNALLLGDSALYLCASARTATSYEQYFGPGTRLTVT.

The chain uses TRBV28 and TRBJ2-5; TRBD2 aligns across 13 bases. With 8 bases clipped from V and 1 base from J, the junction kept 4 bases outside the gene matches. CDR1 is MDHEN and CDR2 is SYDVKM in the germline V gene. This CDR3 region has 15 residues. The CDR3 DNA follows: TGTGCCAGCGGGGGACTAGCGGGGTTCCAAGAGACCCAGTACTTC. Protein: CASGGLAGFQETQYF.

As for this clone: Within the sample, other DNA sequences also encode this same CDR3. The chain couples TRBV5-4 to TRBJ2-3, with a tentative D call TRBD2 (5 bases). V was shortened by 4 bases and J by 2 bases, with 11 bases between the two germline ends. The length of the CDR3 is 14 residues. From germline, CDR1 is SGHNT and CDR2 YYREEE (reference sequence). The CDR3 loop reads CASSPGLNTDTQYF. In DNA form, the CDR3 reads TGTGCCAGCAGCCCTGGACTGAACACAGATACGCAGTATTTT.

The gene calls are TRBV7-9 and TRBJ1-3; 8 nucleotides line up with TRBD1. The CDR3 is 17 amino acids. Trimming at V came to 5 bases and at J to 3 bases, leaving 12 bases not matched to a gene. Germline loops: CDR1 SEHNR, CDR2 FQNEAQ (reference sequence). CDR3 in amino acids: CASSAPAGTGDGNTIYF. CDR3 coding DNA: TGTGCCAGCAGCGCCCCCGCCGGGACAGGCGATGGAAACACCATATATTTT.

As for this clone: Other DNA sequences in this sample translate to the same CDR3. The DNA for the CDR3 is TGCAGCGTTGGGGGACAGGGAAACTATGGCTACACCTTC. As protein: CSVGGQGNYGYTF. This sequence joins TRBV29-1 and TRBJ1-2, with TRBD1 identical over 9 bases. Germline V lookup: CDR1 SQVTM, CDR2 ANQGSEA. This CDR3 has 13 residues. The V and J ends lost 4 bases and 2 bases, in that order; junction bases with no gene match: 2.

The chain links TRBV2 to TRBJ2-5; possibly TRBD2 for D (7 bases). The length of the CDR3 is 15 residues. The germline gives CDR1 SNHLY, CDR2 FYNNEI. Deletions cut 5 bases from V and 7 bases from J, with 20 bases between. This CDR3 reads CASSPPGGLVRTQYF. CDR3 in DNA: TGTGCCAGCAGTCCCCCGGGGGGCCTGGTCAGGACCCAGTACTTC.

CDR3 sequence reads: CASSSVQGRNEQYF. The CDR3 DNA reads TGTGCCAGCAGCTCGGTACAGGGGCGAAACGAGCAGTACTTC. The chain combines TRBV5-4 with TRBJ2-7, with 7 bases matching TRBD1. With 3 bases clipped from V and 5 bases from J, the junction kept 8 bases outside the gene matches. Germline CDR1 is SGHNT and CDR2 is YYREEE (reference sequence). This CDR3 spans 14 amino acids.

This chain uses TRBV27 with TRBJ1-5; 9 bases align to TRBD1. V shed 6 bases, J shed 8 bases, and the junction held 2 bases outside the gene matches. Germline CDR1 reads MNHEY; CDR2 reads SMNVEV (reference sequence). The CDR3 spans 12 residues. The CDR3 loop reads CASRTGGEPQHF. CDR3 bases: TGTGCCAGCAGGACAGGGGGAGAGCCCCAGCATTTT.

This chain uses TRBV29-1 with TRBJ2-5, with 7 bases that match TRBD1. Germline V gene sequence: CDR1 SQVTM, CDR2 ANQGSEA. The ends lost 6 bases at V and 0 bases at J; junction bases unmatched: 1. The CDR3 runs 12 residues. The CDR3 region is CSVTGHQETQYF. CDR3 in DNA: TGCAGCGTGACAGGGCACCAAGAGACCCAGTACTTC.

The gene calls are TRBV3-1 (or the pseudogene TRBV3-2) and TRBJ2-2; D is ambiguous. CDR3 length: 12 amino acids. The germline V and J ends were trimmed by 4 bases and 6 bases, with 6 bases remaining between them. Germline V gives CDR1 LGHDT, CDR2 YNNKEL (reference sequence). The CDR3 reads CASSRRAGELFF. The CDR3 coding sequence is TGTGCCAGCAGCCGGAGAGCCGGGGAGCTGTTTTTT.

This clone was seen a few times. CDR3 region: CASRPDRPGGELFF. CDR3 bases: TGTGCCAGCAGGCCTGACAGACCCGGCGGGGAGCTGTTTTTT. The genes are TRBV6-2 or TRBV6-3 and TRBJ2-2; possibly TRBD1 for D (5 bases). The CDR3 has 14 amino acids. Trimming pared 6 bases from V and 7 bases from J, leaving 15 bases between. CDR1 MNHEY and CDR2 SVGEGT come from the germline V gene.

This clone was detected once. The rearrangement joins TRBV28 to TRBJ2-7; D not resolved. CDR3 length: 13 residues. Germline V gene lookup returns CDR1 MDHEN and CDR2 SYDVKM. Trimming removed 5 bases at V and 4 bases at J, with 12 bases between. CDR3 amino acids: CASSPRGLYEQYF. DNA of the CDR3: TGTGCCAGCAGTCCCCGTGGGCTATACGAGCAGTACTTC.

The table lists this clone with a few counts. The chain is built from TRBV25-1 and TRBJ1-5; 10 positions agree with TRBD1. The CDR3 totals 15 residues. V was pared by 5 bases and J by 3 bases, with 4 bases of the junction left unmatched. The germline gives CDR1 MGHDK, CDR2 SYGVNS. The CDR3 DNA sequence: TGTGCCAGCAGTACCGGGACAGGGGTCAATCAGCCCCAGCATTTT. Amino acids: CASSTGTGVNQPQHF.

The chain is built from TRBV21-1 and TRBJ2-7; the table's D call, TRBD2, has no DNA check behind it. TRBV21-1 is classified as a pseudogene. This CDR3 is built from 15 residues. CDR3 DNA: TGTGCCAGCAGCAATGTCCTAGCGGGAGTGTGCGAGCAGTACTTC. It is translated as CASSNVLAGVCEQYF.

The V gene is TRBV9, the J gene TRBJ2-7, with D maybe TRBD1 (5 bases). Germline CDR1 and CDR2: SGDLS and YYNGEE. The CDR3 runs 15 residues. Trimming took off 0 bases at V and 4 bases at J, with 14 bases between the two ends. The CDR3 coding sequence is TGTGCCAGCAGCGTAGGTTCAGGGTTTGGTTACGAGCAGTACTTC. Protein: CASSVGSGFGYEQYF.

The chain couples TRBV7-2 to TRBJ2-1; 7 bases are a match to TRBD2. V lost 6 bases to trimming and J lost 4 bases; unmatched junction nucleotides: 12. CDR1 and CDR2 from the germline V gene are SGHTA and FQGNSA. The CDR3 consists of 16 residues. The CDR3 DNA follows: TGTGCCAGCAGACATCGCGGGTGGGAGGGATACAATGAGCAGTTCTTC. This codes for CASRHRGWEGYNEQFF.

The rearrangement joins TRBV29-1 to TRBJ1-2; D unresolved. CDR1 and CDR2 (germline): SQVTM, ANQGSEA. V dropped 2 bases and J dropped 1 base, with 5 bases sitting between them. This CDR3 region has 12 residues. The CDR3, as DNA: TGCAGCGTTGAACGCAGTAACTATGGCTACACCTTC. It is translated as CSVERSNYGYTF.

The gene calls are TRBV7-9 and TRBJ2-1, with 8 bases matching TRBD1. With V trimmed by 2 bases and J by 2 bases, 2 bases remained unmatched. Germline values: CDR1 SEHNR, CDR2 FQNEAQ (reference sequence). This CDR3 is 15 amino acids long. CDR3 nucleotide sequence: TGTGCCAGCAGCTTATTGACAGGGGCCTACAATGAGCAGTTCTTC. As protein: CASSLLTGAYNEQFF.

The chain has TRBV27 and TRBJ1-3, with D unresolved. Germline CDR1 MNHEY, CDR2 SMNVEV (reference sequence). The germline V and J ends were trimmed by 6 bases and 0 bases, with 3 bases remaining between them. This CDR3 is built from 12 residues. This CDR3 is CASRSSGNTIYF. CDR3 DNA sequence: TGTGCCAGCAGGAGCTCTGGAAACACCATATATTTT.

The CDR3 DNA is TGTGCCAGCAGTCGATCCCGTCTAATAGAGACCCAGTACTTC. Amino acids: CASSRSRLIETQYF. V usage is TRBV27 and J usage is TRBJ2-5; D is undetermined. The CDR3 loop spans 14 amino acids. V gave up 5 bases and J gave up 4 bases, with 14 bases separating them. Germline CDR1 and CDR2: MNHEY and SMNVEV (reference sequence).